These 5 T cell receptor beta chains were all obtained from the same sample, sequenced in a study of Graves' ophthalmopathy and Graves' hyperthyroidism listed by TCRdb under 2018. The instrument given in TCRdb is Illumina HiSeq 2000. For repertoire sequencing, the TCR beta CDR3 regions were amplified from RNA transcripts. A first-round RT-PCR used HTBI primers with the Qiagen OneStep RT-PCR kit, followed by a second-round multiplex PCR, size selection and purification. Starting from the raw public reads, TCRdb applied fastp trimming at Q25, assembled clones with MiXCR and retained in-frame beta chains. Merged by CDR3 protein, the rows form single entries marked with the most common genes and DNA. The sample table holds about 700,000 distinct CDR3 sequences, of which roughly 40% were seen once. The ten largest clones add up to about 40% of the sample. The specimen was peripheral blood. Receptor source: an adult man with Graves' ophthalmopathy.

This clonotype was seen a few times. V is TRBV20-1 and J is TRBJ1-2; D gene ambiguous. Germline V CDR1 and CDR2: DFQATT, SNEGSKA (reference sequence). The CDR3 is 14 amino acids. V was shortened by 8 bases and J by 5 bases, with 21 bases between the two germline ends. The CDR3 sequence: CSFRVAPSVYGYTF. CDR3 nucleotides: TGCAGTTTCCGGGTCGCGCCGTCGGTATATGGCTACACCTTC.

This clonotype was seen just once. The CDR3 reads CASSASGTSDYEQYF. For the CDR3, the DNA is TGTGCCAGCAGCGCTTCCGGGACTAGCGACTACGAGCAGTACTTC. This chain uses TRBV9 with TRBJ2-7; TRBD2 aligns across 10 bases. J was trimmed by 3 bases and V by 3 bases; bases with no gene match: 6. Germline V CDR1 and CDR2: SGDLS, YYNGEE. This CDR3 is built from 15 residues.

The gene calls are TRBV30 and TRBJ2-7, with D perhaps matching TRBD2 (5 bases). Trimming shortened V by 2 bases and J by 2 bases, and 10 bases separated the two germline ends. The germline V gene has CDR1 GTSNPN and CDR2 SVGIG (reference sequence). This CDR3 has 13 residues. This CDR3 reads CAWSPRGTYEQYF. CDR3 nucleotide sequence: TGTGCCTGGAGTCCCCGGGGTACCTACGAGCAGTACTTC.

This clonotype was observed a few times. The V call is TRBV10-3, the J call TRBJ2-7; 10 nucleotides align to TRBD1. The CDR3 runs to 16 residues. Germline V gene lookup returns CDR1 ENHRY and CDR2 SYGVKD. V lost 10 bases to trimming and J lost 3 bases; unmatched junction nucleotides: 15. CDR3 loop: CASVDVGTGVGYEQYF. The CDR3, as DNA: TGTGCCAGCGTCGATGTCGGGACAGGGGTAGGCTACGAGCAGTACTTC.

This clonotype appeared a single time. V gene TRBV7-9 combines with J gene TRBJ2-7; D is possibly TRBD2 (6 bases). The DNA end favors TRBJ2-1, so the J call may be wrong. The V gene's germline CDR1 is SEHNR and CDR2 FQNEAQ (reference sequence). This CDR3 is 14 amino acids long. The CDR3 DNA reads as TGTGCCAGCAGCGATTTGGGAGGTGACAATGAGCAGTTCTTC. Protein sequence: CASSDLGGDNEQFF.